Listed here are 20 T cell receptor beta chains from one sample, sequenced in a study of cytomegalovirus exposure and HLA in healthy donors (dated by TCRdb to about 2017). Libraries were prepared through the immunoSEQ multiplex PCR assay. For the multiplex PCR, a mixture combining 60 forward primers for TCR Vbeta segments and 13 reverse primers for TCR Jbeta segments was used. This immuneACCESS table, as held by TCRdb, lists in-frame sequences with V and J called but not all clones. Of the missing ones, under half trace to an unresolved V gene in checked studies; the others have no known cause. The sample table holds around 160,000 clones, of which around 80% were seen once. The top ten hold more than 1.4% of the sample. The specimen sequenced was PBMCs. These TCRs come from a male donor in good health and CMV-seronegative.

The gene calls are TRBV9 and TRBJ1-6, with 10 bases aligning to TRBD1. V lost 4 bases, J lost 7 bases, and 5 bases stayed unmatched. The CDR3 has 15 amino acids. The V gene's germline CDR1 is SGDLS and CDR2 YYNGEE. CDR3 residues: CASSPGQGKNSPLHF. The CDR3 coding sequence is TGTGCCAGCAGCCCGGGACAGGGGAAGAATTCACCCCTCCACTTT.

The V and J genes are TRBV4-2 and TRBJ2-5, with a tentative D call TRBD2 (5 bases). V lost 7 bases to trimming and J lost 2 bases, with 17 bases between them. The CDR3 has 15 residues. CDR1 and CDR2 from the germline V gene are LGHNA and YNFKEQ. The CDR3 DNA reads TGTGCCAGCACCCGCGGGTTTGGCGAACAAGAGACCCAGTACTTC. It specifies CASTRGFGEQETQYF.

This sequence joins TRBV28 and TRBJ2-7, with 9 bases matching TRBD1. From germline, CDR1 is MDHEN and CDR2 SYDVKM. V lost 2 bases to trimming and J lost 9 bases; unmatched junction nucleotides: 8. The CDR3 is 14 residues long. CDR3 sequence (DNA): TGTGCCAGCAGTTTAGGGACAGGGTACGGGGTGCAGTACTTC. The encoded protein is CASSLGTGYGVQYF. Looking up the rest from reference TRBV28 and TRBJ2-7 gives the full variable domain: DVKVTQSSRYLVKRTGEKVFLECVQDMDHENMFWYRQDPGLGLRLIYFSYDVKMKEKGDIPEGYSVSREKKERFSLILESASTNQTSMYLCASSLGTGYGVQYFGPGTRLTVT.

This clone was seen only a few times. V and J are TRBV9 and TRBJ1-5; 7 bases align to TRBD1. CDR1 and CDR2 (germline): SGDLS, YYNGEE. The CDR3 is made up of 15 amino acids. V dropped 1 base and J dropped 7; count of bases not matched to a gene: 8. The CDR3 region is CASSVLPDRAQPQHF. For the CDR3, the DNA is TGTGCCAGCAGCGTACTTCCAGACAGGGCACAGCCCCAGCATTTT.

The gene calls are TRBV27 and TRBJ2-7; 13 bases align to TRBD2. Germline CDR1 and CDR2: MNHEY and SMNVEV (reference sequence). The CDR3 spans 15 residues. V was clipped by 5 bases and J by 5 bases; unmatched bases: 6. CDR3 residues: CASSPGTSGDHEQYF. The DNA for the CDR3 is TGTGCCAGCAGTCCCGGGACTAGCGGGGACCACGAGCAGTACTTC.

This clone was counted only a few times. The V gene is TRBV5-6, the J gene TRBJ2-5; the D is unclear. The J call may be in error: the DNA end matches TRBJ2-7 better. The germline V gene has CDR1 SGHDT and CDR2 YYEEEE. The CDR3 runs 15 residues. CDR3 region: CASSLGALLIYEQYF. Here the CDR3 DNA reads TGTGCCAGCAGCTTGGGGGCCCTCCTCATCTACGAGCAGTACTTC.

V and J are TRBV19 and TRBJ1-1; 9 nucleotides match TRBD1. J gave up 5 bases and V 0 bases, and 7 bases lay outside the gene matches. Germline CDR1 is LNHDA and CDR2 is SQIVND (reference sequence). This CDR3 is 16 amino acids long. CDR3 in amino acids: CASSIESTGGRTEAFF. The CDR3 region has the DNA TGTGCCAGTAGTATAGAATCTACAGGGGGCCGAACTGAAGCTTTCTTT.

The CDR3, as DNA: TGTGCCAGTAGTATGGGGACAGGGAATCAGCCCCAGCATTTT. Translating it yields CASSMGTGNQPQHF. The chain has TRBV19 and TRBJ1-5, with 9 bases identical to TRBD1. The CDR3 is made up of 14 amino acids. With 3 bases clipped from V and 4 bases from J, the junction kept 1 base outside the gene matches. Per germline, CDR1 LNHDA and CDR2 SQIVND (reference sequence).

In this sample, this clone turned up once. V gene TRBV6-4 combines with J gene TRBJ2-1; 10 bases map to TRBD1. The ends lost 4 bases at V and 8 bases at J; junction bases unmatched: 5. Per germline, CDR1 MRHNA and CDR2 SNTAGT. This CDR3 has 14 amino acids. The CDR3 DNA sequence: TGTGCCAGCAGTGCCACGACAGGGGGCCATGAGCAGTTCTTC. Translated, it gives CASSATTGGHEQFF.

The chain employs TRBV5-6 and TRBJ2-1; 9 bases are shared with TRBD1. The CDR3 has 15 residues. Per germline, CDR1 SGHDT and CDR2 YYEEEE. V was pared by 6 bases and J by 2 bases, with 6 bases of the junction left unmatched. The CDR3 is CASTPTGGTYNEQFF. The CDR3 nucleotides read TGTGCCAGCACCCCGACAGGGGGTACCTACAATGAGCAGTTCTTC.

The rearrangement joins TRBV7-9 to TRBJ1-5; D call uncertain. The length of the CDR3 is 13 residues. V lost 1 base and J lost 6, with 7 bases in between. Germline CDR1 SEHNR, CDR2 FQNEAQ (reference sequence). The CDR3 here is CASSLDSGQPQHF. CDR3 bases: TGTGCCAGCAGCTTAGATTCGGGTCAGCCCCAGCATTTT.

The J gene is TRBJ2-1, the V gene TRBV5-1, with TRBD1 matching 10 bases. Per the germline V gene, CDR1 is SGHRS and CDR2 is YFSETQ. The V gene end was trimmed by 4 bases and the J gene end by 2 bases; junction bases not matched to a gene: 9. This CDR3 is built from 17 residues. CDR3 region: CASSGTTGGDTYNEQFF. CDR3 coding DNA: TGCGCCAGCAGCGGAACGACAGGGGGCGATACCTACAATGAGCAGTTCTTC.

Here the CDR3 DNA reads TGTGCCTGGAGTCGGGATAGCGGGAGGGAGACCCAGTACTTC. It specifies CAWSRDSGRETQYF. V and J are TRBV30 and TRBJ2-5; 10 bases are a match to TRBD2. Germline loops: CDR1 GTSNPN, CDR2 SVGIG (reference sequence). V lost 2 bases and J lost 5; bases outside the gene matches: 5. The CDR3 extends over 14 amino acids. The variable domain in full, with the rest retrieved from reference TRBV30 and TRBJ2-5, is SQTIHQWPATLVQPVGSPLSLECTVEGTSNPNLYWYRQAAGRGLQLLFYSVGIGQISSEVPQNLSASRPQDRQFILSSKKLLLSDSGFYLCAWSRDSGRETQYFGPGTRLLVL.

The chain combines TRBV18 with TRBJ1-2, with 7 bases identical to TRBD1. Germline loops: CDR1 KGHSH, CDR2 LQKENI. The CDR3 totals 14 residues. V was clipped by 7 bases and J by 1 base; unmatched bases: 6. The CDR3 region is CASLPGTDNYGYTF. DNA of the CDR3: TGTGCCAGCTTGCCCGGGACAGATAACTATGGCTACACCTTC.

About this clone: Other nucleotide sequences from this sample produce the same CDR3. The chain couples TRBV7-3 to TRBJ2-5; 9 positions agree with TRBD2. The CDR3 has 15 amino acids. Germline V gene lookup returns CDR1 SGHTA and CDR2 FQGTGA. The ends lost 4 bases at V and 2 bases at J; junction bases unmatched: 5. DNA for the CDR3: TGTGCCAGCAGCTCCCAAGCGGGAGGACAAGAGACCCAGTACTTC. It specifies CASSSQAGGQETQYF.

The chain is built from TRBV30 and TRBJ1-2; tentative D call: TRBD1 (6 bases). The V end was cut by 4 bases, the J end by 2 bases, with 11 bases between. The CDR3 loop spans 13 amino acids. Germline V gene lookup returns CDR1 GTSNPN and CDR2 SVGIG (reference sequence). CDR3 loop: CAWTPQGNYGYTF. CDR3 sequence (DNA): TGTGCCTGGACCCCCCAGGGGAACTATGGCTACACCTTC. Full variable domain (outside the CDR3, taken from reference TRBV30 and TRBJ1-2): SQTIHQWPATLVQPVGSPLSLECTVEGTSNPNLYWYRQAAGRGLQLLFYSVGIGQISSEVPQNLSASRPQDRQFILSSKKLLLSDSGFYLCAWTPQGNYGYTFGSGTRLTVV.

This clone occurred once. V usage is TRBV28 and J usage is TRBJ1-2, with D maybe TRBD1 (6 bases). V was pared by 6 bases and J by 4 bases, with 18 bases between. Looked up from germline, CDR1 is MDHEN and CDR2 is SYDVKM. The CDR3 has 15 amino acids. CDR3 region: CASSSRGALVYGYTF. CDR3 DNA sequence: TGTGCCAGCAGCTCTCGGGGGGCGCTGGTCTATGGCTACACCTTC.

The V gene is TRBV11-3, the J gene TRBJ2-2; D is ambiguous. V was cut by 1 base and J by 7 bases, with 4 bases left in between. Germline CDR1 reads SGHNT; CDR2 reads YENEEA. The CDR3 spans 12 residues. The CDR3 DNA reads as TGTGCCAGCAGCTTAGCAGACGGGGAGCTGTTTTTT. Residues: CASSLADGELFF.

This chain connects TRBV10-3 to TRBJ1-1; 7 bases line up with TRBD1. After removal of 7 bases from V and 2 bases from J, the junction contained 7 bases not matched to a gene. Per germline, CDR1 ENHRY and CDR2 SYGVKD. The CDR3 is 14 residues long. The CDR3 is CAITPTGSNTEAFF. DNA of the CDR3: TGTGCCATCACCCCGACAGGGAGCAACACTGAAGCTTTCTTT.

V usage is TRBV6-1 and J usage is TRBJ2-3, with D perhaps matching TRBD2 (6 bases). The CDR3 spans 11 residues. The germline V gene encodes CDR1 MNHNS and CDR2 SASEGT. V gave up 8 bases and J gave up 5 bases, with 8 bases separating them. DNA for the CDR3: TGTGCCAGCCGCGGGGTAGATACGCAGTATTTT. Its protein product is CASRGVDTQYF.